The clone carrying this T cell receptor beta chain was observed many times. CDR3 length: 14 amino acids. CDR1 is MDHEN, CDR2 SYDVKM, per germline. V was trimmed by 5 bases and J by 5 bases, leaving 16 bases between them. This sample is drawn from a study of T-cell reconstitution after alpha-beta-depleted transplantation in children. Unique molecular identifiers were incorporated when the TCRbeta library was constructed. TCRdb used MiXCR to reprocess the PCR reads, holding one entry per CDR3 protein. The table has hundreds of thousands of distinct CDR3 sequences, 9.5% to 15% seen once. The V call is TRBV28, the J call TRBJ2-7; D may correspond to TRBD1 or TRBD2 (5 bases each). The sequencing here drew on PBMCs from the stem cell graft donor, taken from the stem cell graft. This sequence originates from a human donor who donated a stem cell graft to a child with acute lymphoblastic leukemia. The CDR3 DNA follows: TGTGCCAGCAGTCCACGTGAGGGGCTCCACGAGCAGTACTTC. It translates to CASSPREGLHEQYF.